This is a list of T cell receptor beta chains from one sample in a study of blood T cell repertoires in COVID-19. Here immunoSEQ multiplex PCR was the method, and the copy in TCRdb shows in-frame clones only, minus some. Of roughly 150,000 clones listed, 65% to 90% are singletons. The sequenced material came from peripheral blood. These receptors originate from a man aged 45 to 65 with acute or convalescent COVID-19. Each CDR3 is given with its conserved first and last residue. Each record gives: CDR3 protein, V gene, J gene, clone size. Clone size is shown for a subset of rows, as once, few, many or a class of expanded clone.

CDR3aa: CASSVLINTEAFF; v_gene: TRBV7-2; j_gene: TRBJ1-1; abundance: NA
CDR3aa: CASRTSGGAVDTQYF; v_gene: TRBV7-3; j_gene: TRBJ2-3; abundance: NA
CDR3aa: CASSDDWTLHF; v_gene: TRBV6-1; j_gene: TRBJ1-6; abundance: few
CDR3aa: CASSLQGNNQPQHF; v_gene: TRBV3-1/TRBV3-2; j_gene: TRBJ1-5; abundance: NA
CDR3aa: CASSSHRQGGTDTQYF; v_gene: TRBV5-8; j_gene: TRBJ2-3; abundance: NA
CDR3aa: CASSLEARGTGELFF; v_gene: TRBV11-3; j_gene: TRBJ2-2; abundance: NA
CDR3aa: CASSVSGPPQETQYF; v_gene: TRBV9; j_gene: TRBJ2-5; abundance: NA
CDR3aa: CATSRGGGLPWKGYTF; v_gene: TRBV15; j_gene: TRBJ1-2; abundance: NA
CDR3aa: CASSPQSQSNTGELFF; v_gene: TRBV18; j_gene: TRBJ2-2; abundance: NA
CDR3aa: CASSLRDFQETQYF; v_gene: TRBV7-9; j_gene: TRBJ2-5; abundance: NA
CDR3aa: CATSTSGRAWETQYF; v_gene: TRBV10-2; j_gene: TRBJ2-5; abundance: NA
CDR3aa: CASSLGGGRSYEQYF; v_gene: TRBV11-2; j_gene: TRBJ2-7; abundance: NA
CDR3aa: CAWRRRETQYF; v_gene: TRBV30; j_gene: TRBJ2-5; abundance: NA
CDR3aa: CASSRELAGGSTGELFF; v_gene: TRBV13; j_gene: TRBJ2-2; abundance: once
CDR3aa: CASRTGERGYTF; v_gene: TRBV10-2; j_gene: TRBJ1-2; abundance: NA
CDR3aa: CATSRVGGYGYTF; v_gene: TRBV15; j_gene: TRBJ1-2; abundance: few
CDR3aa: CACDRVGSRQYF; v_gene: TRBV30; j_gene: TRBJ2-7; abundance: NA
CDR3aa: CASRKSSYNEQFF; v_gene: TRBV13; j_gene: TRBJ2-1; abundance: NA
CDR3aa: CASSRRDEQFF; v_gene: TRBV28; j_gene: TRBJ2-1; abundance: few
CDR3aa: CASNRGRGSYNEQFF; v_gene: TRBV27; j_gene: TRBJ2-1; abundance: NA
CDR3aa: CASSPGQGANTEAFF; v_gene: TRBV11-3; j_gene: TRBJ1-1; abundance: NA
CDR3aa: CASSLGTGIRLFF; v_gene: TRBV7-2; j_gene: TRBJ1-4; abundance: NA
CDR3aa: CAPGSGHNSPLHF; v_gene: TRBV2; j_gene: TRBJ1-6; abundance: NA
CDR3aa: CASSLVPLTRNTEAFF; v_gene: TRBV5-1; j_gene: TRBJ1-1; abundance: NA
CDR3aa: CASSTGNPGNEQFF; v_gene: TRBV5-1; j_gene: TRBJ2-1; abundance: NA
CDR3aa: CASSDKAGRRREKLFF; v_gene: TRBV18; j_gene: TRBJ1-4; abundance: NA
CDR3aa: CSARRNTEAFF; v_gene: TRBV20-1; j_gene: TRBJ1-1; abundance: NA
CDR3aa: CASTPTGGYDQPQHF; v_gene: TRBV28; j_gene: TRBJ1-5; abundance: NA
CDR3aa: CASRRTMTGEAFF; v_gene: TRBV10-1; j_gene: TRBJ1-1; abundance: NA
CDR3aa: CASSLGPDNNQPQHF; v_gene: TRBV5-6; j_gene: TRBJ1-5; abundance: NA
CDR3aa: CASSSRRAGGETQYF; v_gene: TRBV11-2; j_gene: TRBJ2-5; abundance: NA
CDR3aa: CASSLTGPANEQFF; v_gene: TRBV7-9; j_gene: TRBJ2-1; abundance: NA
CDR3aa: CASSLGRKQGYTF; v_gene: TRBV28; j_gene: TRBJ1-2; abundance: once
CDR3aa: CASRGTGHTEAFF; v_gene: TRBV12-3/TRBV12-4; j_gene: TRBJ1-1; abundance: NA
CDR3aa: CASSIKQGFGNQPQHF; v_gene: TRBV19; j_gene: TRBJ1-5; abundance: NA
CDR3aa: CASSYSGTGLYGYTF; v_gene: TRBV6-5; j_gene: TRBJ1-2; abundance: NA
CDR3aa: CAISEGGADQETQYF; v_gene: TRBV10-3; j_gene: TRBJ2-5; abundance: NA
CDR3aa: CASSSGTGPYEQYF; v_gene: TRBV3-1/TRBV3-2; j_gene: TRBJ2-7; abundance: NA
CDR3aa: CASSPGLAGSPPSLREQYF; v_gene: TRBV7-9; j_gene: TRBJ2-7; abundance: few
CDR3aa: CASRMTSGTGIEQFF; v_gene: TRBV19; j_gene: TRBJ2-1; abundance: NA
CDR3aa: CASGYPQAFSNQPQHF; v_gene: TRBV19; j_gene: TRBJ1-5; abundance: NA
CDR3aa: CASSLSQGRTEAFF; v_gene: TRBV7-8; j_gene: TRBJ1-1; abundance: NA
CDR3aa: CASSLGGQAIFYEQYF; v_gene: TRBV5-6; j_gene: TRBJ2-7; abundance: NA
CDR3aa: CSANNQDTQYF; v_gene: TRBV20-1; j_gene: TRBJ2-3; abundance: NA
CDR3aa: CASSPQGLFYEQYF; v_gene: TRBV5-1; j_gene: TRBJ2-7; abundance: NA
CDR3aa: CASSLGSGWSNQPQHF; v_gene: TRBV11-2; j_gene: TRBJ1-5; abundance: NA
CDR3aa: CASSQDRSGGNTIYF; v_gene: TRBV11-2; j_gene: TRBJ1-3; abundance: few